A single sample gave rise to the 18 T cell receptor beta chains below, sequenced in a study of T cells in Graves' hyperthyroidism and ophthalmopathy. From RNA transcripts, TCR beta CDR3 regions were amplified. RT-PCR in the first round (using the HTBI primer set) targeted the TCR CDR3. TCRdb recomputed calls from the multiplex PCR reads with MiXCR, one row per CDR3 protein. The sample has about 500,000 distinct CDR3 sequences; roughly 15% are singletons. The source material was blood. The receptors shown here come from a woman aged 25 to 39 with Graves' ophthalmopathy.

This clonotype was seen many times. The genes are TRBV2 and TRBJ1-1; D remains ambiguous. V was trimmed by 11 bases and J by 3 bases, leaving 13 bases between them. Germline lookup yields CDR1 SNHLY and CDR2 FYNNEI. The CDR3 has 12 amino acids. The DNA of the CDR3 is TGTGCCGTAAAGGAGGCCGACACTGAAGCTTTCTTT. It yields the protein CAVKEADTEAFF.

The chain recombines TRBV6-2 or TRBV6-3 with TRBJ2-5; tentative D call: TRBD1 (6 bases). The CDR3 has 14 amino acids. V was shortened by 10 bases and J by 1 base, with 16 bases between the two germline ends. Germline CDR1 and CDR2: MNHEY and SVGEGT. CDR3 protein: CATTTGRGQETQYF. The CDR3 DNA reads TGTGCCACCACCACGGGCAGGGGCCAAGAGACCCAGTACTTC.

This clonotype was recorded at least ten times. The chain carries TRBV20-1 and TRBJ2-3; D is undetermined. The CDR3 is 12 residues long. Germline V lookup: CDR1 DFQATT, CDR2 SNEGSKA (reference sequence). Trimming removed 6 bases at V and 6 bases at J, with 13 bases between. The CDR3 DNA reads as TGCAGTGCCCATGGGGAACCGGATACGCAGTATTTT. Residues: CSAHGEPDTQYF.

There are many counts of this clonotype. V usage is TRBV4-1 and J usage is TRBJ1-1; a weak D match, TRBD1 (5 bases). The CDR3 sequence is 14 residues long. Trimming took off 1 base at V and 6 bases at J, with 12 bases between the two ends. Germline V gene data show CDR1 as MGHRA and CDR2 as YSYEKL. The CDR3 sequence: CASSQGVGGAEAFF. CDR3 in DNA: TGCGCCAGCAGCCAAGGGGTCGGAGGGGCTGAAGCTTTCTTT.

This clonotype was seen a handful of times. The V call is TRBV9, the J call TRBJ2-1; 8 bases align to TRBD2. The trim removed 4 bases at V and 9 bases at J, leaving 12 bases unmatched. CDR1 is SGDLS and CDR2 is YYNGEE in the germline V gene. The CDR3 consists of 15 residues. The CDR3 bases are TGTGCCAGCAGCCTCGGGACTAGGGTGCGGAGTGAGCAGTTCTTC. Translated: CASSLGTRVRSEQFF.

Points on this clonotype: Possible read error: a much larger clone is one base away. The chain carries TRBV28 and TRBJ1-4; tentatively, D is TRBD1 (6 bases). V dropped 7 bases and J dropped 3 bases, with 21 bases sitting between them. The CDR3 runs to 17 residues. In germline, CDR1 is MDHEN, CDR2 SYDVKM. CDR3 amino acids: CASTKVAGASANEKLFF. DNA for the CDR3: TGTGCCAGCACAAAGGTGGCAGGGGCTTCGGCTAATGAAAAACTGTTTTTT.

This clonotype has a count of ten or more. J is TRBJ2-5 and V is TRBV7-2; TRBD1 aligns across 12 bases. J gave up 4 bases and V 0 bases, and 3 bases lay outside the gene matches. Per germline, CDR1 SGHTA and CDR2 FQGNSA. The CDR3 totals 16 residues. In DNA, the CDR3 is TGTGCCAGCAGCTTAGCAAGGGACAGGGGGCGAGAGACCCAGTACTTC. Protein sequence: CASSLARDRGRETQYF.

Only a few counts were recorded for this clonotype. The chain couples TRBV7-9 to TRBJ1-6; D is undetermined. V shed 1 base and J shed 10 bases, with 14 bases lying between them. The CDR3 consists of 15 residues. Germline V gene sequence: CDR1 SEHNR, CDR2 FQNEAQ (reference sequence). The CDR3 DNA follows: TGTGCCAGCAGCTTAGAGGGTTATCCGGACTCACCCCTCCACTTT. This sequence encodes CASSLEGYPDSPLHF.

Only a few counts were recorded for this clonotype. The chain joins TRBV10-2 to TRBJ2-7; TRBD1 agrees at 9 bases. The germline V gene has CDR1 WSHSY and CDR2 SAAADI. After removal of 3 bases from V and 5 bases from J, the junction contained 11 bases not matched to a gene. This CDR3 spans 16 amino acids. The CDR3 DNA follows: TGCGCCAGCAGTGACCCGGGACAGGGCCTGAACCACGAGCAGTACTTC. Translated, it gives CASSDPGQGLNHEQYF.

The rearrangement uses TRBV12-3 or TRBV12-4 and TRBJ2-5; 12 nucleotides align to TRBD1. The junction had 11 bases not matched to a gene; V was cut back by 8 bases and J by 1 base. This CDR3 spans 17 amino acids. The CDR3 nucleotides are TGTGCCAGCGCCGGGACAGGGGGCCCAATGGCCCAAGAGACCCAGTACTTC. Translating it yields CASAGTGGPMAQETQYF.

This clonotype was detected ten times or more. The chain is built from TRBV20-1 and TRBJ2-5; D unresolved. Deletions cut 6 bases from V and 5 bases from J, with 16 bases between. CDR1 is DFQATT and CDR2 is SNEGSKA in the germline V gene (reference sequence). The CDR3 loop spans 13 amino acids. The chain's CDR3 is CSATSPRTETQYF. The CDR3, as DNA: TGCAGTGCCACCAGTCCCCGGACGGAGACCCAGTACTTC.

The chain joins TRBV12-3 or TRBV12-4 to TRBJ2-6; D might be TRBD1 (6 bases). The CDR3 consists of 15 residues. Trimming stripped 5 bases from V and 4 bases from J, with 12 bases between. The CDR3 DNA follows: TGTGCCAGCAGTATCACAGGGTCCGGGGCCAACGTCCTGACTTTC. Amino acids: CASSITGSGANVLTF.

This clonotype was picked up a small number of times. The V call is TRBV5-1, the J call TRBJ1-5, with D perhaps TRBD1 (6 bases). CDR1 and CDR2 (germline): SGHRS, YFSETQ. V lost 4 bases and J lost 2, with 25 bases in between. CDR3 length: 19 amino acids. CDR3 coding DNA: TGCGCCAGCAGCCCCAACCCCCGAGGGGGGGCGCGTGGCAATCAGCCCCAGCATTTT. It codes for CASSPNPRGGARGNQPQHF.

This clonotype occurred many times. The chain carries TRBV6-2 or TRBV6-3 and TRBJ2-7, with TRBD1 matching over 8 bases. The length of the CDR3 is 15 residues. Trimming removed 6 bases from V and 0 bases from J; junction bases left unmatched: 7. Germline-derived CDR1 and CDR2 are MNHEY and SVGEGT. The CDR3 coding sequence is TGTGCCAGCAGGTCAGCCGGACAGGGCTCCTACGAGCAGTACTTC. It translates to CASRSAGQGSYEQYF.

This clonotype occurred many times. The chain recombines TRBV28 with TRBJ1-6; unclear D gene. Per germline, CDR1 MDHEN and CDR2 SYDVKM. The V end lost 1 base, the J end lost 14 bases, and 12 bases lay between the germline ends. This CDR3 spans 13 amino acids. In DNA, the CDR3 is TGTGCCAGCAGTTTATCCAGTCCGCTCGCCCTCCACTTT. This encodes CASSLSSPLALHF.

This clonotype was found many times. The chain couples TRBV2 to TRBJ2-5, with TRBD2 identical over 7 bases. The CDR3 sequence is 12 residues long. V was pared by 6 bases and J by 4 bases, with 2 bases of the junction left unmatched. Germline V gene data show CDR1 as SNHLY and CDR2 as FYNNEI. Here the CDR3 DNA reads TGTGCCAGCAGAGGGGAGGGAGAGACCCAGTACTTC. It yields the protein CASRGEGETQYF.

With respect to this clonotype: This CDR3 fails to terminate in the conserved phenylalanine or tryptophan, so it likely reflects a read error. This chain links TRBV7-8 with TRBJ2-1; 8 nucleotides match TRBD1. The germline V gene encodes CDR1 SGHVS and CDR2 FQNEAQ. The length of the CDR3 is 17 residues. V gave up 2 bases and J gave up 0 bases; unmatched junction bases: 6. CDR3 region: CASSLYGTGSSYNEQFL. CDR3 DNA sequence: TGTGCCAGCAGCTTATACGGGACAGGAAGCTCCTACAATGAGCAGTTCCTC.

This chain joins TRBV5-1 and TRBJ2-2; D ambiguous. With 4 bases removed from V and 6 bases from J, the gap between germline ends came to 16 bases. Germline CDR1 reads SGHRS; CDR2 reads YFSETQ. The CDR3 is made up of 15 amino acids. The CDR3 protein is CASSRVVGLPGELFF. DNA of the CDR3: TGCGCCAGCAGCCGAGTGGTCGGTCTTCCCGGGGAGCTGTTTTTT.